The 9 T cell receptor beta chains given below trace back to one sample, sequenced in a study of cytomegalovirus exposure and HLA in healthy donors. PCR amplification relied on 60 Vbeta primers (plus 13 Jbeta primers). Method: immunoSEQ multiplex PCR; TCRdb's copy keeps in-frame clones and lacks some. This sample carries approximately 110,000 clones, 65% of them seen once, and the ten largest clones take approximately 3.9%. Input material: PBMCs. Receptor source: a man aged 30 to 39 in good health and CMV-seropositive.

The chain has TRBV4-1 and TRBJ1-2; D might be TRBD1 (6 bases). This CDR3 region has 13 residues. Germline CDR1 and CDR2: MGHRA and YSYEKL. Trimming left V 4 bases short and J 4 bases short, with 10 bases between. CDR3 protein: CASSPGTTYGYTF. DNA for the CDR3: TGCGCCAGCAGCCCTGGGACAACCTATGGCTACACCTTC.

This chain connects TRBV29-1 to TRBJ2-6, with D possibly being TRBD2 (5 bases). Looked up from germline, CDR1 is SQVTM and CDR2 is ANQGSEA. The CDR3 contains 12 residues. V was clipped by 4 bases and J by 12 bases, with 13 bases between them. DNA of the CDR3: TGCAGCGTTGGTGGGGAGTTTGGCGTCCTGACTTTC. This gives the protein CSVGGEFGVLTF.

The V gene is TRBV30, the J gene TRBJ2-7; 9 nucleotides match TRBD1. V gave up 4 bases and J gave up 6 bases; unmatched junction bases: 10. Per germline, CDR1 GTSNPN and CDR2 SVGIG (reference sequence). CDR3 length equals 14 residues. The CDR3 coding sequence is TGTGCCTGGATTCCCGACAGGGGGAGGCGCGAGCAGTACTTC. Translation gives CAWIPDRGRREQYF.

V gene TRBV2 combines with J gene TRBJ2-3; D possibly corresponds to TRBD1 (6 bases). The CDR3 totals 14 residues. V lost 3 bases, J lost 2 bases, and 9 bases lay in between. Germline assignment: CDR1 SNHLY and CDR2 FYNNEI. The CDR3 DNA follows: TGTGCCAGCAGTGAGAACAGGGACACAGATACGCAGTATTTT. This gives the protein CASSENRDTDTQYF.

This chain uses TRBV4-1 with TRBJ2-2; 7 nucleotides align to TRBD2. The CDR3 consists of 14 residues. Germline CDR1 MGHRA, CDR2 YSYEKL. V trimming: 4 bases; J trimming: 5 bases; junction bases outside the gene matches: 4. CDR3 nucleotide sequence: TGCGCCAGCAGCCCCGGACTAGTTACCGGGGAGCTGTTTTTT. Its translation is CASSPGLVTGELFF.

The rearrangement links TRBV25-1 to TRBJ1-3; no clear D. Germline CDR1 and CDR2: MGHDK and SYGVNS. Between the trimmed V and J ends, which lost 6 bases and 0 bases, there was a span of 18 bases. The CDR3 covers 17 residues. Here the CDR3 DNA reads TGTGCCAGCAGGAATGAAGGAGGCGGCCTCTCTGGAAACACCATATATTTT. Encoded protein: CASRNEGGGLSGNTIYF.

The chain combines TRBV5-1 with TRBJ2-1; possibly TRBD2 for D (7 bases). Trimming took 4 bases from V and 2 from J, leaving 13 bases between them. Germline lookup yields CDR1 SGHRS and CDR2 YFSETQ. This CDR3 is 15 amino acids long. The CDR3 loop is CASSARGATYNEQFF. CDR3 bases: TGCGCCAGCAGCGCCCGGGGGGCGACCTACAATGAGCAGTTCTTC.

The DNA of the CDR3 is TGTGCCAGCATGATGAGTGCAACTAATGAAAAACTGTTTTTT. Translating it yields CASMMSATNEKLFF. The chain has TRBV2 and TRBJ1-4; D is unclear. Germline V gives CDR1 SNHLY, CDR2 FYNNEI. V lost 7 bases and J lost 0, with 9 bases in between. The CDR3 is 14 amino acids.

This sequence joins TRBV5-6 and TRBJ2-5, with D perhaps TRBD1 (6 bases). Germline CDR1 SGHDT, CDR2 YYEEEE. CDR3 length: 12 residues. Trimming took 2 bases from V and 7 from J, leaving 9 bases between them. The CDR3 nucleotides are TGTGCCAGCAGCTTAGGGGGAGTGACCCAGTACTTC. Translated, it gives CASSLGGVTQYF.